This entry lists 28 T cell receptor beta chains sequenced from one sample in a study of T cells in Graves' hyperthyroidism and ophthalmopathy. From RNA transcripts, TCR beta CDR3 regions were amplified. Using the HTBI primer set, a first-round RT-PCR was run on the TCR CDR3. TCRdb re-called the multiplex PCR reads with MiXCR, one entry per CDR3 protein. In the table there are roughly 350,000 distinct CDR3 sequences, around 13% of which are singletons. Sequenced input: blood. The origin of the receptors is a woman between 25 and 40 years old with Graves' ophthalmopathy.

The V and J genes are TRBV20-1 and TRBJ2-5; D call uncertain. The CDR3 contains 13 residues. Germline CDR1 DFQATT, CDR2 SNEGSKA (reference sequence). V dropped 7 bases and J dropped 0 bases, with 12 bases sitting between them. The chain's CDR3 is CSVPQNYQETQYF. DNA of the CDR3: TGCAGTGTCCCACAGAATTACCAAGAGACCCAGTACTTC.

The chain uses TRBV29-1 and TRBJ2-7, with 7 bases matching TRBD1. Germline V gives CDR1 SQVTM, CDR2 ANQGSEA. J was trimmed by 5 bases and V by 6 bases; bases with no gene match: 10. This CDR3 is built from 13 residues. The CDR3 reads CSVDAPGGNEQYF. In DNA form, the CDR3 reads TGCAGCGTGGATGCCCCAGGGGGAAACGAGCAGTACTTC.

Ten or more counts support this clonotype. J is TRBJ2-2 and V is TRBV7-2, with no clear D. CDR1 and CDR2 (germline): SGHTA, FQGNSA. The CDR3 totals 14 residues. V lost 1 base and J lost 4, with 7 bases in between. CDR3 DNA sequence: TGTGCCAGCAGCTTAGGTCCACTCACCGGGGAGCTGTTTTTT. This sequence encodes CASSLGPLTGELFF.

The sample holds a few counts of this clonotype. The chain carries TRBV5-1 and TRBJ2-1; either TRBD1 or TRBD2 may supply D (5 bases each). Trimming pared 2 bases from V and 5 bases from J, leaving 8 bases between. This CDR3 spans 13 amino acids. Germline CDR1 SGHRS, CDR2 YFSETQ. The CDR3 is CASSFGADNEQFF. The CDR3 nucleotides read TGCGCCAGCAGCTTCGGGGCTGACAATGAGCAGTTCTTC.

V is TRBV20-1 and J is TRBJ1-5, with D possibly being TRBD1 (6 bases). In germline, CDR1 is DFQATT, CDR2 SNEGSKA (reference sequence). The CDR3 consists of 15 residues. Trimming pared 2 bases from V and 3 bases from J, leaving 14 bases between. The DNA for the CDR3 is TGCAGTGCTAGACTCTACAGGGAAATCAATCAGCCCCAGCATTTT. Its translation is CSARLYREINQPQHF.

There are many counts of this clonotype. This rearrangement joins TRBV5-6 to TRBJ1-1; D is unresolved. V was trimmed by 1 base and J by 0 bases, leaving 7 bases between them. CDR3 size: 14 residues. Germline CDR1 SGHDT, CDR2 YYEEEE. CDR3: CASSLQAMNTEAFF. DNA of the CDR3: TGTGCCAGCAGCTTGCAGGCGATGAACACTGAAGCTTTCTTT.

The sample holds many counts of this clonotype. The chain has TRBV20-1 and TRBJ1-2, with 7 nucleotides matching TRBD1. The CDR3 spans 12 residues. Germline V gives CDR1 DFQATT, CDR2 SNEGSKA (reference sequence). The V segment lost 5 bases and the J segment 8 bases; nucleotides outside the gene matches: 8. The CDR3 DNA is TGCAGTGCTCGGGACAGCCTAAGCGGCTACACCTTC. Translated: CSARDSLSGYTF.

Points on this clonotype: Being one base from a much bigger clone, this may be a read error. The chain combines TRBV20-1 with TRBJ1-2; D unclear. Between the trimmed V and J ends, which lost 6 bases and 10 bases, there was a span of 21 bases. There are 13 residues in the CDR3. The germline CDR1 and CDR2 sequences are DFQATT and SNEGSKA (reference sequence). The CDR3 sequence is CSAAPVGTRDYTF. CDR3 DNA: TGCAGTGCAGCGCCGGTGGGCACGCGTGACTACACCTTC.

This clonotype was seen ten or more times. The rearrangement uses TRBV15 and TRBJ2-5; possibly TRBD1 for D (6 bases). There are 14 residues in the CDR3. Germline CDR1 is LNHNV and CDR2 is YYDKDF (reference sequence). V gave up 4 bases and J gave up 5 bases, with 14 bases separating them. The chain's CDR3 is CATSNRVLSETQYF. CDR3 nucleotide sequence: TGTGCCACCAGCAACAGGGTTCTTTCGGAGACCCAGTACTTC.

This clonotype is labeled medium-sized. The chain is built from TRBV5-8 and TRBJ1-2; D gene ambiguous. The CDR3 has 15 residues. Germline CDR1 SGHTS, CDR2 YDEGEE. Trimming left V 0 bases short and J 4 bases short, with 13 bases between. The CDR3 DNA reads TGTGCCAGCAGCTTGGATTTTGAGGGCCGCTATGGCTACACCTTC. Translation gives CASSLDFEGRYGYTF. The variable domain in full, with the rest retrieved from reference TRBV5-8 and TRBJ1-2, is EAGVTQSPTHLIKTRGQQATLRCSPISGHTSVYWYQQALGLGLQFLLWYDEGEERNRGNFPPRFSGRQFPNYSSELNVNALELEDSALYLCASSLDFEGRYGYTFGSGTRLTVV.

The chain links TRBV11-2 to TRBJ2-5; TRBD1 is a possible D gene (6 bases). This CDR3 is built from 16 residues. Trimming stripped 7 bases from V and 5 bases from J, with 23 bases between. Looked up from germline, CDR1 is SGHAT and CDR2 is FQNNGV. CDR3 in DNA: TGTGCCAGCACGAGAGAAATACAGGGTGGGGTGGAGACCCAGTACTTC. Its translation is CASTREIQGGVETQYF.

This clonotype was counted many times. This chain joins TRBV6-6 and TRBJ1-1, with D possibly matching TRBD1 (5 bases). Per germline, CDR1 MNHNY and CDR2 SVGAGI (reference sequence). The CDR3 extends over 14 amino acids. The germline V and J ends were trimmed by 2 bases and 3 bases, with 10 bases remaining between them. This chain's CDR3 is CASSYTFRDTEAFF. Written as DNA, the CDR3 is TGTGCCAGCAGTTACACGTTCAGGGACACTGAAGCTTTCTTT.

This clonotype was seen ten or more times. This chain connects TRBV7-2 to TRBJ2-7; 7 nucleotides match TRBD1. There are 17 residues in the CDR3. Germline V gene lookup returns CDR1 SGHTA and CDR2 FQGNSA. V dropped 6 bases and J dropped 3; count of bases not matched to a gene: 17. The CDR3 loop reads CASSYLGGATSLYEQYF. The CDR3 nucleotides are TGTGCCAGCAGTTATTTAGGGGGCGCAACATCCCTCTACGAGCAGTACTTC.

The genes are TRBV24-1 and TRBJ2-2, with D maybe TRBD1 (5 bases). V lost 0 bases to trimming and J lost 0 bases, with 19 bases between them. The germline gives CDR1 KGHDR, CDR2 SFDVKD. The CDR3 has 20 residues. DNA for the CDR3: TGTGCCACCAGTGATTTGCAGGGTGGTGGGCTCCAAGCGAACACCGGGGAGCTGTTTTTT. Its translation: CATSDLQGGGLQANTGELFF.

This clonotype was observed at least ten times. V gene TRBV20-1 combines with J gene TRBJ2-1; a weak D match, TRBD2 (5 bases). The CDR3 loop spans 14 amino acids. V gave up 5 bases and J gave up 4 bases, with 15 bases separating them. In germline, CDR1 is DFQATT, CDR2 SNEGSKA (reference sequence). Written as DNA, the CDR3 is TGCAGTGCTCCACCTTTTTTAGCGTACAATGAGCAGTTCTTC. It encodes CSAPPFLAYNEQFF.

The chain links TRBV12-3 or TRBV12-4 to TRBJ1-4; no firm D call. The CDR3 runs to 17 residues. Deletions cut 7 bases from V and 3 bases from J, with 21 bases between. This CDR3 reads CASKSNRAGRANEKLFF. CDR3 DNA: TGTGCCAGCAAATCCAACCGAGCAGGCAGAGCTAATGAAAAACTGTTTTTT.

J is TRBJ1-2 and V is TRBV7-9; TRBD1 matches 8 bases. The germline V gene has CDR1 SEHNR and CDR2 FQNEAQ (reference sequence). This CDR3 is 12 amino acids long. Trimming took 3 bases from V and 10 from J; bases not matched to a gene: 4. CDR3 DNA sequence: TGTGCCAGCAGCTTTCCAGGGGGCTCCTACACCTTC. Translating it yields CASSFPGGSYTF.

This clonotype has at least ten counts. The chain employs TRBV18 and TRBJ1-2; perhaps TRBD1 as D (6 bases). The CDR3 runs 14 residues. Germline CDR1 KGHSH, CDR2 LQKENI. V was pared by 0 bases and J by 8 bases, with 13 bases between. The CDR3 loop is CASSPPKPGEGYTF. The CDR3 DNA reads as TGTGCCAGCTCACCACCCAAACCAGGGGAAGGCTACACCTTC.

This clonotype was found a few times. The CDR3 is CASSQVATGRGLALTPSSYNEQFF. CDR3 coding DNA: TGTGCCAGCAGCCAAGTAGCCACGGGCAGGGGACTAGCGCTAACCCCGAGCTCCTACAATGAGCAGTTCTTC. The chain has TRBV4-2 and TRBJ2-1; 10 nucleotides match TRBD2. The CDR3 is 24 residues long. Trimming at V came to 1 base and at J to 0 bases, leaving 24 bases not matched to a gene. Germline loops: CDR1 LGHNA, CDR2 YNFKEQ.

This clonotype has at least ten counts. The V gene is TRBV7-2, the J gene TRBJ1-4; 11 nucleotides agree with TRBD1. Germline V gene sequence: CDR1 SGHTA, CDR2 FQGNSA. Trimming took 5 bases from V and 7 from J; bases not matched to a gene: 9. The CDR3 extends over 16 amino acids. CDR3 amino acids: CASSTHGQGAFEKLFF. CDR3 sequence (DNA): TGTGCCAGCAGCACCCATGGACAGGGGGCTTTTGAAAAACTGTTTTTT.

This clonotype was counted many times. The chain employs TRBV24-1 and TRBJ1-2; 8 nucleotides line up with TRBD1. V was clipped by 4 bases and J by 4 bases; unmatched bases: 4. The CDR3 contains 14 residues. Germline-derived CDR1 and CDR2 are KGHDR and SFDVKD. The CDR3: CATSDPGTGYGYTF. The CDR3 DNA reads TGTGCCACCAGTGACCCCGGGACAGGCTATGGCTACACCTTC.

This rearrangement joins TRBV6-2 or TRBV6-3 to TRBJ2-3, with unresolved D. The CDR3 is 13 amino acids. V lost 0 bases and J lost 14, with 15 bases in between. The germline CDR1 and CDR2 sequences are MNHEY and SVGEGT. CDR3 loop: CASSYSKVLQAYF. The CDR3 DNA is TGTGCCAGCAGTTACTCCAAGGTTCTGCAAGCGTATTTT.

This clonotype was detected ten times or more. CDR3 region: CAWRAQRGGTHSPFYEQYF. The CDR3 coding sequence is TGTGCCTGGAGGGCCCAGCGGGGGGGCACCCACTCCCCCTTTTACGAGCAGTACTTC. The chain uses TRBV30 and TRBJ2-7; 10 bases align to TRBD2. V trimming: 3 bases; J trimming: 4 bases; junction bases outside the gene matches: 21. The CDR3 sequence is 19 residues long. Per the germline V gene, CDR1 is GTSNPN and CDR2 is SVGIG (reference sequence).

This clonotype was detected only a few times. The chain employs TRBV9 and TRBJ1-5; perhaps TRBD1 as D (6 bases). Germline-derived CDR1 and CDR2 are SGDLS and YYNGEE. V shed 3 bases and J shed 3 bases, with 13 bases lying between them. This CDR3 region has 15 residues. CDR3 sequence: CASSAWGQINQPQHF. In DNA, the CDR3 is TGTGCCAGCAGCGCGTGGGGGCAGATCAATCAGCCCCAGCATTTT.

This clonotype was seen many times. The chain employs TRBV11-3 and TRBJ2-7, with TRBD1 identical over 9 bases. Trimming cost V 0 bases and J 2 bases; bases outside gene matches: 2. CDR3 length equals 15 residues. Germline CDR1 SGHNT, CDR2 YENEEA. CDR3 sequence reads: CASSLDGTGPYEQYF. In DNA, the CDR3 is TGTGCCAGCAGCTTAGACGGGACAGGGCCCTACGAGCAGTACTTC. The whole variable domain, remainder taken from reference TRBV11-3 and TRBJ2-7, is EAGVVQSPRYKIIEKKQPVAFWCNPISGHNTLYWYLQNLGQGPELLIRYENEEAVDDSQLPKDRFSAERLKGVDSTLKIQPAELGDSAVYLCASSLDGTGPYEQYFGPGTRLTVT.

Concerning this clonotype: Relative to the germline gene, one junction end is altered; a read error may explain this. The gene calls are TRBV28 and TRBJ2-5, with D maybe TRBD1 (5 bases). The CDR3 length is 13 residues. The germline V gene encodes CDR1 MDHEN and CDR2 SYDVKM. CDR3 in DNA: TGTGCCAGCAGTAGGGGTCACCAAGAGGCCCAGTACTTC. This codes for CASSRGHQEAQYF.

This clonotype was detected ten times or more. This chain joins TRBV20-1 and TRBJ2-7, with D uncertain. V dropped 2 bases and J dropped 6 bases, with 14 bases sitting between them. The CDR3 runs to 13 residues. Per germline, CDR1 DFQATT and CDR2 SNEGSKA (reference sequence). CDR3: CSARPGLLPEQYF. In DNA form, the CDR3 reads TGCAGTGCTAGACCGGGCCTCCTCCCCGAGCAGTACTTC.

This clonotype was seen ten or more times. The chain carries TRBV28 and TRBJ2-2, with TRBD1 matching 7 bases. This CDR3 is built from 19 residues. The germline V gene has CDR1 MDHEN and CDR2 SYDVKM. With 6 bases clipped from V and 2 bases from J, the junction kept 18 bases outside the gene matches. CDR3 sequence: CASSPLIQRQGDNTGELFF. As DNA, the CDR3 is TGTGCCAGCAGCCCGCTAATACAAAGACAGGGAGATAACACCGGGGAGCTGTTTTTT.